This is a list of T cell receptor beta chains from one sample in a study of T cells in Graves' hyperthyroidism and ophthalmopathy. TCRdb recomputed calls from the multiplex PCR reads with MiXCR, one row per CDR3 protein. This table holds around 660,000 distinct CDR3 sequences, 45% found once. Sequencing was performed on peripheral blood or thyroid tissue (not recorded which). The receptors derive from an adult man with Graves' disease, either hyperthyroidism or ophthalmopathy (not recorded which). Both conserved end residues are trimmed from each CDR3.

CDR3: AWSGQGNSPLH
V: TRBV5-1
J: TRBJ1-6

CDR3: ATSRDGQSYEQY
V: TRBV15
J: TRBJ2-7

CDR3: ASSTGLVGEDEQY
V: TRBV5-1
J: TRBJ2-7

CDR3: ASSQSTGTANTEAF
V: TRBV6-5
J: TRBJ1-1

CDR3: ASSYSRGLSGANVLT
V: TRBV12-3/TRBV12-4
J: TRBJ2-6

CDR3: SARWLAGEGGHEQY
V: TRBV20-1
J: TRBJ2-7

CDR3: ASSEGAATEAF
V: TRBV9
J: TRBJ1-1

CDR3: ASSVSPPLH
V: TRBV11-2
J: TRBJ1-6

CDR3: ASSQGTSGWYEQY
V: TRBV7-2
J: TRBJ2-7

CDR3: ASSYRGHFGEAF
V: TRBV25-1
J: TRBJ1-1

CDR3: ASRGLAEQY
V: TRBV7-2
J: TRBJ2-7

CDR3: ASSLKPLH
V: TRBV7-6
J: TRBJ1-6

CDR3: ASSLRGQPLNTEAF
V: TRBV7-9
J: TRBJ1-1

CDR3: SAKGGQNTEAF
V: TRBV29-1
J: TRBJ1-1

CDR3: SVGQGAAF
V: TRBV29-1
J: TRBJ1-1

CDR3: ASSLSRTGTLWLQH
V: TRBV13
J: TRBJ1-5

CDR3: ASSEQGWRGDQPQY
V: TRBV2
J: TRBJ2-5

CDR3: SVGQDGELF
V: TRBV29-1
J: TRBJ2-2

CDR3: SARDGNYGYT
V: TRBV20-1
J: TRBJ1-2

CDR3: SASGDRDNQPQH
V: TRBV20-1
J: TRBJ1-5

CDR3: ASSQSGWQGEAF
V: TRBV4-1
J: TRBJ1-1

CDR3: ASLASGQKNSPLH
V: TRBV10-2
J: TRBJ1-6

CDR3: ASSLIVGEKLF
V: TRBV7-3
J: TRBJ1-4

CDR3: ASSFLGPGNTIY
V: TRBV28
J: TRBJ1-3

CDR3: ASRGGTSGNTIY
V: TRBV6-1
J: TRBJ1-3

CDR3: AGSAARLMNTEAF
V: TRBV19
J: TRBJ1-1

CDR3: ASSIAGRTNTEAF
V: TRBV12-3/TRBV12-4
J: TRBJ1-1

CDR3: ASTGFRGYT
V: TRBV2
J: TRBJ1-2

CDR3: ASSLNPPVEQY
V: TRBV7-8
J: TRBJ2-7

CDR3: SAERRERYEQY
V: TRBV20-1
J: TRBJ2-7

CDR3: ASSRTGGAGNTIY
V: TRBV7-3
J: TRBJ1-3

CDR3: SAPRTGNYEQY
V: TRBV29-1
J: TRBJ2-7

CDR3: ASSIYLCSVEETGYEQY
V: TRBV25-1
J: TRBJ2-7

CDR3: ASLQGGNEKLF
V: TRBV25-1
J: TRBJ1-4

CDR3: ASSSNSPDGNAIY
V: TRBV6-5
J: TRBJ1-3

CDR3: ASSPITGINSPLH
V: TRBV25-1
J: TRBJ1-6

CDR3: ASRTEGAGVGETQY
V: TRBV7-3
J: TRBJ2-5

CDR3: ASSSRGDRGDYEQY
V: TRBV7-2
J: TRBJ2-7

CDR3: ASSNEGGRDYGYT
V: TRBV9
J: TRBJ1-2

CDR3: ASSLGDRSNTEAF
V: TRBV5-1
J: TRBJ1-1